Listed here is a single T cell receptor (beta chain). TRB rearrangements spanning V, D and J were amplified using mixed TRB-A/B primers. TCRdb re-derived calls from the multiplex PCR reads in MiXCR, one entry per CDR3 protein. This table has about 10,000 distinct CDR3 sequences, roughly 40% appearing once. Peripheral blood genomic DNA, not sorted cells or RNA, was the template. These data originate in a study of T cell repertoires in aging, cancer and after chemotherapy. Study-wide background: Healthy donor repertoires were recorded over several months to years and showed clear clonal overlap.

The CDR3 sequence is 16 residues long. Trimming removed 4 bases from V and 4 bases from J; junction bases left unmatched: 6. Germline assignment: CDR1 KGHDR and CDR2 SFDVKD. Sequencing was carried out using blood. The V gene is TRBV24-1, the J gene TRBJ2-5, with 12 bases fitting TRBD1. The receptor was derived from a human donor in good health. The CDR3: CATSDRGQGARETQYF. DNA for the CDR3: TGTGCCACCAGTGACCGGGGACAGGGGGCACGAGAGACCCAGTACTTC.